The present T cell receptor beta chain was sequenced within a study of cytomegalovirus exposure and HLA in healthy donors. With 60 Vbeta and 13 Jbeta primers, the PCR was carried out. Sequencing was performed with immunoSEQ multiplex PCR; in TCRdb, only in-frame clones are kept and a portion is missing. In the table there are around 200,000 clones, almost 80% of which are singletons. A note on this clone: What it recognizes is unknown.

Study-level results: As immune exposure information, only CMV serostatus was available. Owing to their indistinguishability, certain V segments, notably TRBV6-2 and TRBV6-3, were excluded. Donors were assumed by presence/absence analyses to have roughly uniform sequencing depth.

Germline V gives CDR1 SNHLY, CDR2 FYNNEI. The CDR3 has 12 residues. V trimming: 7 bases; J trimming: 10 bases; junction bases outside the gene matches: 7. Sequences were obtained from PBMCs. The V call is TRBV2, the J call TRBJ2-1, with TRBD1 matching over 7 bases. This receptor was taken from a male donor in good health and CMV-seronegative. The CDR3 is CASMAGQAEQFF. The CDR3 DNA follows: TGTGCCAGCATGGCCGGACAGGCCGAGCAGTTCTTC.